This TCR beta chain comes out of a study of cytomegalovirus exposure and HLA in healthy donors. Whole-study results and caveats: The availability of immune exposure information extended only to CMV serostatus. At a 0.05 false discovery rate, a later analysis found 15,000 to 20,000 TCR beta sequences to be associated with HLA alleles.

Unrecorded immune exposures were likely, despite nominal health at sampling. The CDR3 totals 13 residues. Germline loops: CDR1 MNHNY, CDR2 SVGAGI (reference sequence). The J segment lost 7 bases and the V segment lost 5 bases, leaving 7 bases of the junction unmatched. PCR used 60 Vbeta primers and 13 Jbeta primers. The method was immunoSEQ multiplex PCR; TCRdb's version includes in-frame clones alone and lacks a portion of them. This sample yields around 100,000 clones, of which 60% to 85% are seen a single time; approximately 3.8% belongs to the top ten. To note about this clone: Its target is not known.

V and J are TRBV6-6 and TRBJ2-5; TRBD1 matches at 7 bases. The sequencing input was PBMCs. This clonotype originated in a man aged 45-65 years in good health and CMV-seropositive. The CDR3 spells CASSPTGKGTQYF. The CDR3 DNA reads as TGTGCCAGCAGTCCGACAGGGAAGGGGACCCAGTACTTC.